The 29 T cell receptor beta chains listed next were all sequenced from one sample in a study of shared clonotypes between healthy human individuals. Libraries were prepared by immunoSEQ multiplex PCR; TCRdb keeps only in-frame clonotypes and omits some of them. The repertoire holds about 530,000 clones, with around 96% as singletons. Sequenced input: naive CD4+ T cells sorted from blood. Stated subset: CD45RA+ positively selected. These receptors were collected from a woman aged 25-40 years in good health.

The chain couples TRBV29-1 to TRBJ2-7; possibly TRBD2 for D (6 bases). This CDR3 is 12 amino acids long. Germline CDR1 and CDR2: SQVTM and ANQGSEA. V lost 7 bases and J lost 0, with 10 bases in between. The CDR3 protein is CSARDFSYEQYF. As DNA, the CDR3 is TGCAGCGCGAGGGACTTCTCCTACGAGCAGTACTTC.

The rearrangement joins TRBV27 to TRBJ1-2, with 8 nucleotides matching TRBD1. Germline values: CDR1 MNHEY, CDR2 SMNVEV (reference sequence). The CDR3 runs 14 residues. The ends lost 5 bases at V and 8 bases at J; junction bases unmatched: 10. The DNA for the CDR3 is TGTGCCAGCAGTCCGCACGGACAGGGCGACGGCTACACCTTC. Amino acids: CASSPHGQGDGYTF.

The chain combines TRBV6-5 with TRBJ2-1; TRBD2 aligns across 8 bases. Germline CDR1 is MNHEY and CDR2 is SVGAGI. The CDR3 sequence is 16 residues long. The J segment lost 6 bases and the V segment lost 0 bases, leaving 7 bases of the junction unmatched. The CDR3 protein is CASSYSTGRAFNEQFF. The CDR3 region has the DNA TGTGCCAGCAGTTACTCGACCGGGAGGGCCTTCAATGAGCAGTTCTTC.

The chain joins TRBV5-1 to TRBJ2-7; 7 bases fit TRBD2. V was clipped by 2 bases and J by 2 bases; unmatched bases: 10. The V gene's germline CDR1 is SGHRS and CDR2 YFSETQ. The CDR3 runs 16 residues. As DNA, the CDR3 is TGCGCCAGCAGCTTCGCAGGGCGGGAGACCACCTACGAGCAGTACTTC. Its protein product is CASSFAGRETTYEQYF.

CDR3 DNA: TGTGCCAGCAGTCCACTCGACGGATATCAGCCCCAGCATTTT. This encodes CASSPLDGYQPQHF. The chain carries TRBV28 and TRBJ1-5; no clear D gene. The germline CDR1 and CDR2 sequences are MDHEN and SYDVKM. This CDR3 is built from 14 residues. V was pared by 5 bases and J by 5 bases, with 13 bases between.

This sequence joins TRBV11-2 and TRBJ1-3; D is perhaps TRBD1 (6 bases). Germline-derived CDR1 and CDR2 are SGHAT and FQNNGV. Deletions cut 4 bases from V and 2 bases from J, with 9 bases between. This CDR3 has 14 amino acids. The CDR3 bases are TGTGCCAGCAGCTCCAACAGGGCTGGAAACACCATATATTTT. Its translation is CASSSNRAGNTIYF.

The chain has TRBV28 and TRBJ2-7, with 8 bases lining up with TRBD2. This CDR3 comprises 12 residues. The V and J ends lost 10 bases and 0 bases, in that order; junction bases with no gene match: 2. Germline V gives CDR1 MDHEN, CDR2 SYDVKM. The chain's CDR3 is CATTSGSYEQYF. The CDR3 nucleotides are TGTGCCACCACTAGCGGCTCCTACGAGCAGTACTTC.

V and J are TRBV18 and TRBJ2-7, with D unclear. Deletions cut 4 bases from V and 3 bases from J, with 13 bases between. This CDR3 is 14 amino acids long. Germline loops: CDR1 KGHSH, CDR2 LQKENI. The CDR3 loop is CASSHQKDRYEQYF. The CDR3 coding sequence is TGTGCCAGCTCACATCAAAAGGATCGCTACGAGCAGTACTTC. Together with reference TRBV18 and TRBJ2-7, the CDR3 gives the full variable domain: NAGVMQNPRHLVRRRGQEARLRCSPMKGHSHVYWYRQLPEEGLKFMVYLQKENIIDESGMPKERFSAEFPKEGPSILRIQQVVRGDSAAYFCASSHQKDRYEQYFGPGTRLTVT.

The chain is built from TRBV7-2 and TRBJ2-1, with 10 bases lining up with TRBD1. From germline, CDR1 is SGHTA and CDR2 FQGNSA. This CDR3 region has 16 residues. V gave up 2 bases and J gave up 3 bases; unmatched junction bases: 4. The chain's CDR3 is CASSLTRDRGYNEQFF. The CDR3 DNA reads TGTGCCAGCAGCTTAACCCGGGACAGGGGCTACAATGAGCAGTTCTTC.

J is TRBJ2-1 and V is TRBV27; possibly TRBD2 for D (5 bases). Trimming took off 4 bases at V and 5 bases at J, with 15 bases between the two ends. CDR1 is MNHEY, CDR2 SMNVEV, per germline (reference sequence). The CDR3 length is 15 residues. In DNA, the CDR3 is TGTGCCAGCAGTTCCAGCGCCCACGGGGACAATGAGCAGTTCTTC. This sequence encodes CASSSSAHGDNEQFF.

The V gene is TRBV5-1, the J gene TRBJ2-5; the D gene is possibly TRBD2 (7 bases). Trimming took 1 base from V and 13 from J, leaving 29 bases between them. The CDR3 is 17 amino acids. CDR1 is SGHRS, CDR2 YFSETQ, per germline. The CDR3 region is CASSLRGLADGAGDPYF. CDR3 DNA: TGCGCCAGCAGCTTGAGGGGCCTAGCGGATGGTGCAGGGGATCCGTACTTC.

The V call is TRBV6-5, the J call TRBJ2-7, with D unclear. Trimming took off 0 bases at V and 1 base at J, with 7 bases between the two ends. Germline CDR1 reads MNHEY; CDR2 reads SVGAGI. The CDR3 has 14 residues. The DNA of the CDR3 is TGTGCCAGCAGTTACTCCTCACAGTCCTACGAGCAGTACTTC. Translating gives CASSYSSQSYEQYF.

The chain is built from TRBV18 and TRBJ2-1; the match to TRBD1 covers 9 bases. The length of the CDR3 is 13 residues. Losses at the gene ends were 7 bases for V and 7 bases for J; bases not matched to a gene: 5. Germline-derived CDR1 and CDR2 are KGHSH and LQKENI. CDR3 DNA: TGTGCCAGCTTACGGACAGGGGCAAATGAGCAGTTCTTC. This encodes CASLRTGANEQFF.

The chain links TRBV4-1 to TRBJ2-7; D might be TRBD2 (5 bases). The germline V and J ends were trimmed by 1 base and 3 bases, with 13 bases remaining between them. From germline, CDR1 is MGHRA and CDR2 YSYEKL. This CDR3 region has 15 residues. This CDR3 reads CASSQALAEYYEQYF. CDR3 nucleotide sequence: TGCGCCAGCAGCCAAGCGCTAGCAGAGTACTACGAGCAGTACTTC.

The genes are TRBV6-1 and TRBJ1-2, with D uncertain. Germline CDR1 and CDR2: MNHNS and SASEGT. Trimming pared 6 bases from V and 0 bases from J, leaving 8 bases between. This CDR3 has 13 residues. The CDR3 is CASRAQTNYGYTF. In nucleotides, the CDR3 is TGTGCCAGCAGAGCACAGACTAACTATGGCTACACCTTC.

The chain uses TRBV6-6 and TRBJ1-1; D possibly corresponds to TRBD1 (6 bases). The CDR3 covers 11 residues. CDR1 is MNHNY, CDR2 SVGAGI, per germline (reference sequence). Trimming left V 7 bases short and J 11 bases short, with 14 bases between. The CDR3 here is CASTQDSFAFF. The CDR3 DNA sequence: TGTGCCAGCACCCAGGACAGTTTTGCTTTCTTT.

The genes are TRBV6-5 and TRBJ1-2; perhaps TRBD1 as D (5 bases). This CDR3 has 12 amino acids. V dropped 5 bases and J dropped 7 bases, with 11 bases sitting between them. Germline lookup yields CDR1 MNHEY and CDR2 SVGAGI. Written as DNA, the CDR3 is TGTGCCAGCAGTAAGGGGCAGGGTGGCTACACCTTC. It encodes CASSKGQGGYTF.

V gene TRBV5-1 combines with J gene TRBJ2-7; 10 nucleotides agree with TRBD2. The germline V gene encodes CDR1 SGHRS and CDR2 YFSETQ. This CDR3 is 15 amino acids long. J gave up 2 bases and V 2 bases, and 4 bases lay outside the gene matches. The CDR3 DNA reads TGCGCCAGCAGCTTACTAGCGGGAACCACCTACGAGCAGTACTTC. Translating it yields CASSLLAGTTYEQYF.

This clone came up once. The J gene is TRBJ2-7, the V gene TRBV7-9; 8 nucleotides agree with TRBD2. The junction had 8 bases not matched to a gene; V was cut back by 6 bases and J by 4 bases. The CDR3 sequence is 14 residues long. Per germline, CDR1 SEHNR and CDR2 FQNEAQ (reference sequence). The CDR3 bases are TGTGCCAGCAGGGAAGCGGGAGTATCATACGAGCAGTACTTC. It is translated as CASREAGVSYEQYF.

V is TRBV7-8 and J is TRBJ2-6; D is possibly TRBD1 (6 bases). The V end lost 7 bases, the J end lost 2 bases, and 12 bases lay between the germline ends. The CDR3 loop spans 15 amino acids. CDR1 is SGHVS, CDR2 FQNEAQ, per germline. The CDR3 protein is CASTYTGTGANVLTF. The CDR3 region has the DNA TGTGCCAGCACCTACACAGGGACTGGGGCCAACGTCCTGACTTTC.

This chain links TRBV6-5 with TRBJ2-7; perhaps TRBD2 as D (5 bases). The CDR3 is made up of 11 amino acids. Germline CDR1 reads MNHEY; CDR2 reads SVGAGI. The CDR3 spells CATRATYEQYF. In DNA, the CDR3 is TGTGCGACGCGGGCGACCTACGAGCAGTACTTC.

The rearrangement joins TRBV5-1 to TRBJ2-5; D tentatively fits TRBD1 or TRBD2 (5 bases each). Germline V gene lookup returns CDR1 SGHRS and CDR2 YFSETQ. V lost 5 bases to trimming and J lost 4 bases, with 18 bases between them. This CDR3 has 15 amino acids. The CDR3 region has the DNA TGCGCCAGCAGATCGCGGGTGGGGGTTCGAGAGACCCAGTACTTC. This gives the protein CASRSRVGVRETQYF.

J is TRBJ2-2 and V is TRBV2; 8 bases match TRBD2. Trimming at V came to 2 bases and at J to 4 bases, leaving 3 bases not matched to a gene. Germline loops: CDR1 SNHLY, CDR2 FYNNEI. The length of the CDR3 is 15 residues. DNA of the CDR3: TGTGCCAGCAGTGAATCCCGGGGGGGCACCGGGGAGCTGTTTTTT. It yields the protein CASSESRGGTGELFF.

The CDR3 is CASSFLKYEQYF. The DNA for the CDR3 is TGTGCCAGCAGTTTCCTGAAATACGAGCAGTACTTC. The V and J genes are TRBV28 and TRBJ2-5; unclear D gene. Gene TRBJ2-7 matches the end of the DNA better, so the J call may be wrong. Germline-derived CDR1 and CDR2 are MDHEN and SYDVKM. The CDR3 contains 12 residues.

The CDR3 nucleotides read TGTGCCAGCAGCTTCGAGGGGACGAGAAACACTGAAGCTTTCTTT. It codes for CASSFEGTRNTEAFF. The genes are TRBV5-4 and TRBJ1-1, with D possibly matching TRBD1 (5 bases). Germline-derived CDR1 and CDR2 are SGHNT and YYREEE (reference sequence). This CDR3 contains 15 residues. Trimming removed 2 bases from V and 2 bases from J, with 13 bases in between.

This chain uses TRBV18 with TRBJ2-7; a possible D gene is TRBD1 (6 bases). Trimming removed 5 bases at V and 6 bases at J, with 11 bases between. CDR1 is KGHSH, CDR2 LQKENI, per germline. The CDR3 totals 12 residues. The CDR3 loop is CASSATGTEQYF. Here the CDR3 DNA reads TGTGCCAGCTCAGCTACAGGGACCGAGCAGTACTTC.

The V call is TRBV28, the J call TRBJ2-5; TRBD2 matches 11 bases. The J call may be faulty, since TRBJ2-7 better matches the DNA end. The CDR3 covers 15 residues. Per the germline V gene, CDR1 is MDHEN and CDR2 is SYDVKM. The CDR3 DNA sequence: TGTGCCAGCAGTTTCCCTAGCGGGAGGACCTACGAGCAGTACTTC. It specifies CASSFPSGRTYEQYF.

This chain joins TRBV20-1 and TRBJ2-3; D ambiguous. CDR1 and CDR2 from the germline V gene are DFQATT and SNEGSKA (reference sequence). The V end was cut by 5 bases, the J end by 5 bases, with 8 bases between. The CDR3 contains 11 residues. CDR3 sequence: CSADRGDTQYF. CDR3 DNA sequence: TGCAGTGCTGACCGAGGAGATACGCAGTATTTT.

V is TRBV4-2 and J is TRBJ2-2, with 9 bases that match TRBD1. The CDR3 totals 16 residues. CDR1 and CDR2 (germline): LGHNA, YNFKEQ. J gave up 2 bases and V 1 base, and 2 bases lay outside the gene matches. The CDR3 is CASSQAQGANTGELFF. The CDR3 DNA sequence: TGTGCCAGCAGCCAAGCACAGGGGGCAAACACCGGGGAGCTGTTTTTT.